This entry concerns a single T cell receptor beta chain. In the authors' workflow: Reference gene primer amplification gave nucleated cell count estimates. The table came from immunoSEQ multiplex PCR; TCRdb's copy has only in-frame clones and leaves some out. That table gives V, J and clone size, and the DNA gave D and trimming. In the table there are approximately 330,000 clones, 65% to 90% of which are singletons. The record originates from a study of blood T cell repertoires in COVID-19. Study summary: Spain, Italy and the United States supplied samples that represented acute and convalescent COVID-19. T cells, B-cell-depleted T cells, or PBMCs supplied cDNA or gDNA.

Germline V gene lookup returns CDR1 KGHSH and CDR2 LQKENI. This CDR3 region has 15 residues. With V trimmed by 6 bases and J by 6 bases, 9 bases remained unmatched. The study recruited people aged roughly 18 to 100 years across roughly 23 US areas. The sequenced sample was PBMCs or T cells enriched from blood (not recorded which). V is TRBV18 and J is TRBJ1-5, with 9 bases matching TRBD1. The receptor was derived from a woman aged 40 to 49 with acute COVID-19. The chain's CDR3 is CASSRRGQGGQPQHF. CDR3 DNA sequence: TGTGCCAGCTCGCGAAGGGGACAGGGCGGTCAGCCCCAGCATTTT.